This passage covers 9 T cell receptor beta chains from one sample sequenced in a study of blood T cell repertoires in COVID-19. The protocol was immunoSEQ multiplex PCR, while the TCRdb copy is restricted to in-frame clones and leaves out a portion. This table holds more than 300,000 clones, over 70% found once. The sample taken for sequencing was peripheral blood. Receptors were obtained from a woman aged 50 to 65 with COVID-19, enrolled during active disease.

The chain's CDR3 is CASTLGQGWTGELFF. CDR3 DNA sequence: TGTGCCAGTACCCTTGGACAGGGTTGGACCGGGGAGCTGTTTTTT. The V and J genes are TRBV19 and TRBJ2-2; 8 nucleotides agree with TRBD1. With 7 bases clipped from V and 5 bases from J, the junction kept 9 bases outside the gene matches. This CDR3 is 15 amino acids long. Germline CDR1 LNHDA, CDR2 SQIVND (reference sequence).

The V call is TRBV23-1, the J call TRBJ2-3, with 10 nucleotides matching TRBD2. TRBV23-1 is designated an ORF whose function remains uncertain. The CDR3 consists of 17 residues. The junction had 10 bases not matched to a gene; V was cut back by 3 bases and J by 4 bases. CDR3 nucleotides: TGCGCCAGCAGTCAGCCCGCAGGAGCGGGAGGGCCAGATACGCAGTATTTT. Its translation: CASSQPAGAGGPDTQYF.

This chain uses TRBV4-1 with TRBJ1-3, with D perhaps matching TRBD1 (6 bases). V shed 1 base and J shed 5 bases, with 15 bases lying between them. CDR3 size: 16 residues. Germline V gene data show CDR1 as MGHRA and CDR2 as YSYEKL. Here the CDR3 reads CASSQGKGGNRNTIYF. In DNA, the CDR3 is TGCGCCAGCAGCCAAGGGAAAGGGGGTAACAGAAACACCATATATTTT.

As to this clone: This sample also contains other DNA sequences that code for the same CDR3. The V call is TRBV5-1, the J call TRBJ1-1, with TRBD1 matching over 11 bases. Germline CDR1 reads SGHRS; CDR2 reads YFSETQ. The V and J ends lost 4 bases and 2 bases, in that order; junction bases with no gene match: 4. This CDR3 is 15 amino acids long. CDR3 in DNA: TGCGCCAGCAGCGGGCGGACAGGGGGCAACACTGAAGCTTTCTTT. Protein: CASSGRTGGNTEAFF.

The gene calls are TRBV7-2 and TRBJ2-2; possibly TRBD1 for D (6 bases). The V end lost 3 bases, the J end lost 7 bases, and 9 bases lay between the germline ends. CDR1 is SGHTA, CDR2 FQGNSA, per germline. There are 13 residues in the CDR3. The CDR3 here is CASSFTGFGELFF. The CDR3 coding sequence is TGTGCCAGCAGCTTTACAGGGTTCGGGGAGCTGTTTTTT.

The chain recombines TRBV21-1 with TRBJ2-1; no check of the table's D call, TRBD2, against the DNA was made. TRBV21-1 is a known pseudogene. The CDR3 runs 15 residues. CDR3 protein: CASSKAERRDNEQFF. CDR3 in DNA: TGTGCCAGCAGCAAAGCCGAGCGCCGGGACAATGAGCAGTTCTTC.

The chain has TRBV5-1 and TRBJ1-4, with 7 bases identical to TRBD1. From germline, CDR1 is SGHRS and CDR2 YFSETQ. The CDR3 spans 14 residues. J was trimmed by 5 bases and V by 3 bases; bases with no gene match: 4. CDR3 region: CASSSMDRNEKLFF. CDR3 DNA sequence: TGCGCCAGCAGCTCGATGGACAGGAATGAAAAACTGTTTTTT.

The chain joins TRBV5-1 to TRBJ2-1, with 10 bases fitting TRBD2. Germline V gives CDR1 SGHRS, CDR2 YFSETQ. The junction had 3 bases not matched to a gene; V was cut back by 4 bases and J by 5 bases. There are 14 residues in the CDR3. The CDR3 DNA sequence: TGCGCCAGCAGCGTACTAGCGGGAAACAATGAGCAGTTCTTC. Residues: CASSVLAGNNEQFF.

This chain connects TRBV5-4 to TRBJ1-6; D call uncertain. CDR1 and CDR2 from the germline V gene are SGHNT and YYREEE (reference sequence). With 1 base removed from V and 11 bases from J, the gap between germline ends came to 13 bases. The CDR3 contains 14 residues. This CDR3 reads CASSLTTTGTPLHF. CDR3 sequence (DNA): TGTGCCAGCAGCTTGACAACGACGGGGACACCCCTCCACTTT. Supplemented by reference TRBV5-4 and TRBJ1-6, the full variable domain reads ETGVTQSPTHLIKTRGQQVTLRCSSQSGHNTVSWYQQALGQGPQFIFQYYREEENGRGNFPPRFSGLQFPNYSSELNVNALELDDSALYLCASSLTTTGTPLHFGNGTRLTVT.